Presented here are 5 T cell receptor beta chains from one specimen sequenced in a study of shared clonotypes between healthy human individuals. Naive-designated CD8 cells lacked CD45RO, were positively enriched for CCR7, and omitted terminally differentiated effector memory CD45RA+ cells. The repertoire was sequenced with immunoSEQ multiplex PCR; TCRdb's copy has only in-frame clones and lacks some. The sample lists 800,000 to 950,000 clones, about 96% occurring once. Sequences were obtained from naive CD8+ T cells sorted from blood. These receptors came from a man younger than 40 in good health.

This clone was counted a single time. The gene calls are TRBV29-1 and TRBJ2-3; no firm D call. Germline assignment: CDR1 SQVTM and CDR2 ANQGSEA. Between the trimmed V and J ends, which lost 4 bases and 6 bases, there was a span of 17 bases. There are 14 residues in the CDR3. The CDR3 DNA is TGCAGCGTTGTGAACGGAGAGGTAACCGATACGCAGTATTTT. Amino acid sequence: CSVVNGEVTDTQYF.

The chain combines TRBV30 with TRBJ2-5; D is unclear. This CDR3 is built from 13 residues. V lost 2 bases and J lost 5, with 12 bases in between. CDR1 and CDR2 from the germline V gene are GTSNPN and SVGIG (reference sequence). The CDR3 loop is CAWSTLAVETQYF. The CDR3 nucleotides are TGTGCCTGGAGTACCTTGGCCGTGGAGACCCAGTACTTC. The full variable domain, rest sourced from reference TRBV30 and TRBJ2-5, is SQTIHQWPATLVQPVGSPLSLECTVEGTSNPNLYWYRQAAGRGLQLLFYSVGIGQISSEVPQNLSASRPQDRQFILSSKKLLLSDSGFYLCAWSTLAVETQYFGPGTRLLVL.

This chain joins TRBV4-1 and TRBJ2-1, with TRBD2 matching over 11 bases. CDR1 is MGHRA and CDR2 is YSYEKL in the germline V gene. After removal of 2 bases from V and 1 base from J, the junction contained 4 bases not matched to a gene. The length of the CDR3 is 17 residues. CDR3 loop: CASSQRLAGNSYNEQFF. The DNA of the CDR3 is TGCGCCAGCAGCCAAAGACTAGCGGGAAATTCCTACAATGAGCAGTTCTTC.

The chain combines TRBV25-1 with TRBJ1-1; D remains ambiguous. CDR1 and CDR2 from the germline V gene are MGHDK and SYGVNS. V lost 6 bases and J 9 bases, leaving 8 bases between the germline ends. The CDR3 contains 10 residues. The CDR3 nucleotides read TGTGCCAGCAGGGGATCTCAAGCTTTCTTT. This encodes CASRGSQAFF.

The chain couples TRBV6-5 to TRBJ2-2; D remains unclear. The CDR3 covers 15 residues. Looked up from germline, CDR1 is MNHEY and CDR2 is SVGAGI. The ends were cut back, 0 bases at V and 3 bases at J, with 8 bases in the middle. The CDR3 protein is CASSYSPEHTGELFF. In DNA form, the CDR3 reads TGTGCCAGCAGTTACTCTCCAGAGCACACCGGGGAGCTGTTTTTT.